This is a list of T cell receptor beta chains from one sample in a study of shared clonotypes between healthy human individuals. Profiled with immunoSEQ multiplex PCR; TCRdb holds only in-frame clones, not every one. The table shows some 480,000 clones, with around three quarters occurring only once. Sequencing was carried out using PBMCs. The receptors shown here come from a middle-aged woman in good health. Some clones in this sample may be carry-over from other donors' samples. Both conserved end residues are part of each CDR3. The order of the fields is V gene, clone size, J gene, D gene, CDR3 protein, CDR3 DNA. D genes are given only for firm matches. Clone size is given for some rows only: seen once, a few or many times, or a class if the clone is expanded.

TRBV4-1	.	TRBJ1-2	TRBD1	CASSPRTGVNYGYTF	TGCGCCAGCAGCCCCCGGACAGGCGTTAACTATGGCTACACCTTC
TRBV2	few	TRBJ2-3	.	CASSEQARKGDTQYF	TGTGCCAGCAGTGAACAGGCTAGAAAGGGAGATACGCAGTATTTT
TRBV5-1	.	TRBJ2-1	.	CASSLYGGGSYNEQFF	TGCGCCAGCAGCTTGTACGGAGGGGGCTCCTACAATGAGCAGTTCTTC
TRBV2	.	TRBJ1-5	.	CASTPERPNYQPQHF	TGTGCCAGCACTCCCGAAAGGCCGAATTATCAGCCCCAGCATTTT
TRBV11-2	.	TRBJ2-1	.	CASSPHPGGTNEQFF	TGTGCCAGCAGCCCCCACCCGGGCGGGACCAATGAGCAGTTCTTC
TRBV9	.	TRBJ2-7	TRBD2	CASSVATSGDEPIYEQYF	TGTGCCAGCAGCGTAGCGACTAGCGGGGATGAACCCATCTACGAGCAGTACTTC
TRBV10-2	.	TRBJ1-4	.	CASSESRVQGEKLFF	TGCGCCAGCAGTGAGAGTCGGGTCCAGGGGGAAAAACTGTTTTTT
TRBV5-1	.	TRBJ1-1	.	CASSLDGRNTEAFF	TGCGCCAGCAGCTTGGATGGCCGGAACACTGAAGCTTTCTTT
TRBV15	few	TRBJ2-7	.	CATSRRREGSYEQYF	TGTGCCACCAGCAGAAGGCGGGAAGGCTCCTACGAGCAGTACTTC
TRBV5-5	.	TRBJ2-7	.	CASSSIPGEGYEQYF	TGTGCCAGCAGCTCCATTCCAGGGGAAGGGTACGAGCAGTACTTC
TRBV10-3	.	TRBJ2-7	.	CAISVVYISSYEQYF	TGTGCCATCAGTGTTGTCTACATAAGCTCCTACGAGCAGTACTTC
TRBV7-6	few	TRBJ2-1	.	CASSGLGLEYNEQFF	TGTGCCAGCAGCGGTCTAGGACTCGAGTACAATGAGCAGTTCTTC
TRBV29-1	.	TRBJ2-2	.	CSVDPGAPFDTGELFF	TGCAGCGTTGATCCCGGGGCCCCATTCGACACCGGGGAGCTGTTTTTT
TRBV28	.	TRBJ2-3	TRBD2	CASSLGGRADTQYF	TGTGCCAGCAGTTTGGGGGGGAGGGCGGATACGCAGTATTTT
TRBV15	.	TRBJ1-3	.	CATSRDLLTLASGNTIYF	TGTGCCACCAGCAGAGATCTGTTGACCCTAGCCTCTGGAAACACCATATATTTT
TRBV7-9	.	TRBJ1-5	.	CASSLAGRSQPQHF	TGTGCCAGCAGCTTAGCTGGGCGAAGCCAGCCCCAGCATTTT
TRBV10-2	.	TRBJ2-5	.	CASSQGRETQYF	TGCGCCAGCAGTCAGGGGCGGGAGACCCAGTACTTC
TRBV15	.	TRBJ2-3	.	CATSRRETGTDTQYF	TGTGCCACCAGCAGACGGGAGACGGGCACAGATACGCAGTATTTT
TRBV5-1	.	TRBJ2-3	.	CASSLVGQSLADTQYF	TGCGCCAGCAGCTTGGTGGGACAAAGTCTCGCAGATACGCAGTATTTT
TRBV5-5	once	TRBJ2-7	.	CASSWGQGFWDEQYF	TGTGCCAGCAGCTGGGGGCAGGGGTTTTGGGACGAGCAGTACTTC
TRBV12-5	.	TRBJ2-7	.	CASGQEGTWGEQYF	TGTGCTAGTGGTCAAGAGGGGACTTGGGGGGAGCAGTACTTC
TRBV5-1	once	TRBJ1-4	TRBD1	CASRNRDRAPF	TGCGCCAGCAGAAACCGGGACAGGGCCCCTTTT
TRBV5-3	.	TRBJ2-7	.	CARSFPESSYEQYF	TGTGCCAGAAGCTTTCCGGAATCCAGCTACGAGCAGTACTTC
TRBV5-4	.	TRBJ2-5	TRBD2	CASSRIAGGEETQYF	TGTGCCAGCAGCCGGATAGCGGGAGGGGAAGAGACCCAGTACTTC
TRBV15	.	TRBJ2-1	.	CATSTRGRVWINEQFF	TGTGCCACCAGCACCAGGGGTAGGGTCTGGATCAATGAGCAGTTCTTC
TRBV7-8	few	TRBJ1-3	TRBD1	CASSLFRGGGNTIYF	TGTGCCAGCAGCTTATTCAGGGGGGGCGGAAACACCATATATTTT
TRBV27	few	TRBJ2-2	.	CASSSHRTGELFF	TGTGCCAGCAGTTCCCACCGCACCGGGGAGCTGTTTTTT